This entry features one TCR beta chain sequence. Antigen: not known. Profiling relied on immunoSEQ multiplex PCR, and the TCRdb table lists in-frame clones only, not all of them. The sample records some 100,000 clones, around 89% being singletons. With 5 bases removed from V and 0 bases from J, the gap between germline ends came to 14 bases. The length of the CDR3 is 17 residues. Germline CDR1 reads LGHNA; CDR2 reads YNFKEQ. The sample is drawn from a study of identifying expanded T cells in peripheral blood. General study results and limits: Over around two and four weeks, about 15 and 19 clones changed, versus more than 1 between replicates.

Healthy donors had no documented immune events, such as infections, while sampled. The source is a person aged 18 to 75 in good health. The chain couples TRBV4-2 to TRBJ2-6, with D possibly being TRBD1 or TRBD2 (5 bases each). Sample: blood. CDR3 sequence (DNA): TGTGCCAGCAGCTCCGACGGGGCGATCTCTGGGGCCAACGTCCTGACTTTC. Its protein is CASSSDGAISGANVLTF.